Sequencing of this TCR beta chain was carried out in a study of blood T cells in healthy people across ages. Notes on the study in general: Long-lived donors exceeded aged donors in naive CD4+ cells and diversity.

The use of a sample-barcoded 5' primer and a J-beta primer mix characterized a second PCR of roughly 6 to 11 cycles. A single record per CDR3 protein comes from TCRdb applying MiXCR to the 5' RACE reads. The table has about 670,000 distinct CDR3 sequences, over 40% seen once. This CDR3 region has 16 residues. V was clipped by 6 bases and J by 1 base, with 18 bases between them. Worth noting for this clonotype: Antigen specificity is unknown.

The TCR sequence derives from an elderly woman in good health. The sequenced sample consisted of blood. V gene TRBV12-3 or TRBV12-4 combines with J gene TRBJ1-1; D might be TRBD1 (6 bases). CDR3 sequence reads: CASRGGIGGANTEAFF. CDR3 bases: TGTGCCAGCAGAGGGGGGATAGGAGGGGCGAACACTGAAGCTTTCTTT.